These T cell receptor beta chains were read from a single sample in a study of long-term antiretroviral therapy in people with HIV. The method was immunoSEQ multiplex PCR; TCRdb's version includes in-frame clones alone and lacks a portion of them. The repertoire holds about 33,000 clones, about 80% seen once, with around 7.4% in the top ten. Specimen: unsorted PBMCs, collected 2 years after starting antiretroviral therapy. The receptors shown here come from a woman between 45 and 65 years old with HIV. Each CDR3 is given with its conserved first and last residue. D genes are given only for firm matches. Size is stated for part of the rows, as once, few or many counts, or as a class when the clone is expanded.

J | V | size | D | DNA | CDR3
TRBJ2-3 | TRBV4-2 | - | - | TGTGCCAGCAGCCAAGATCTGGCTAGCGCCGCAGATACGCAGTATTTT | CASSQDLASAADTQYF
TRBJ1-1 | TRBV5-6 | - | - | TGTGCCAGCAGCTTGGCCCCTCCAAGGAGGGACACTGAAGCTTTCTTT | CASSLAPPRRDTEAFF
TRBJ2-7 | TRBV6-1 | once | - | TGTGCCAGCAGTGTCACGACTCGGTACGAGCAGTACTTC | CASSVTTRYEQYF
TRBJ2-3 | TRBV7-8 | - | - | TGTGCCAGCAGCCCCTCGGTAGATACGCAGTATTTT | CASSPSVDTQYF
TRBJ1-4 | TRBV2 | - | - | TGTGCCAGCAGTGCACGGTCCGGGTCTAATGAAAAACTGTTTTTT | CASSARSGSNEKLFF
TRBJ1-2 | TRBV6-5 | - | TRBD1 | TGTGCCAGCAGTTACTCGGACAGGAGCTATGGCTACACCTTC | CASSYSDRSYGYTF
TRBJ2-7 | TRBV7-9 | few | TRBD2 | TGTGCCAGCAGCCCCAGATTAGCGGGGGGGTACGAGCAGTACTTC | CASSPRLAGGYEQYF
TRBJ2-2 | TRBV2 | - | - | TGTGCCAGCAGTGAATCGGGTGCCAACACCGGGGAGCTGTTTTTT | CASSESGANTGELFF
TRBJ1-6 | TRBV9 | once | - | TGTGCCAGCAGCGTAGATACAGGGACAAATTCACCCCTCCACTTT | CASSVDTGTNSPLHF
TRBJ2-7 | TRBV6-6 | few | TRBD2 | TGTGCCAGCAGTACGGGCGGGGGGGCTATCAACGAGCAGTACTTC | CASSTGGGAINEQYF
TRBJ2-2 | TRBV7-9 | - | - | TGTGCCAGCAGGCGCCGCTGGGGGGGCGACACCGGGGAGCTGTTTTTT | CASRRRWGGDTGELFF
TRBJ1-6 | TRBV4-2 | few | - | TGTGCCAGCAGCCCCATGGACAGCTATAATTCACCCCTCCACTTT | CASSPMDSYNSPLHF
TRBJ2-1 | TRBV5-1 | - | - | TGCGCCAGCAGCTTGGAAGGGCCTTACAATGAGCAGTTCTTC | CASSLEGPYNEQFF
TRBJ2-7 | TRBV6-5 | - | TRBD2 | TGTGCCAGCAGTTACGGGGCTAGCGGGGGGTACGAGCAGTACTTC | CASSYGASGGYEQYF
TRBJ1-6 | TRBV27 | few | TRBD1 | TGTGCCAGCAGGCGGGACAGACTGAGCTCCTATAATTCACCCCTCCACTTT | CASRRDRLSSYNSPLHF
TRBJ1-5 | TRBV21-1 | once | - | TGTGCCAGCAGCAAAGCGGGGGAGGGGGCTTTCAATCAGCCCCAGCATTTT | CASSKAGEGAFNQPQHF
TRBJ2-3 | TRBV19 | - | - | - | CASTSDRSTDTQYF
TRBJ1-1 | TRBV29-1 | - | - | TGCAGCGTTGTTCGGCCGCTGAACACTGAAGCTTTCTTT | CSVVRPLNTEAFF
TRBJ2-4 | TRBV18 | - | TRBD2 | TGTGCCAGCTCACCCCCTAGCGGGGGGGCCAAAAACATTCAGTACTTC | CASSPPSGGAKNIQYF
TRBJ2-1 | TRBV14 | few | - | TGTGCCAGCAGCCAAGAATGGTCTCTAGATGTAAATGAGCAGTTCTTC | CASSQEWSLDVNEQFF
TRBJ1-1 | TRBV2 | - | - | TGTGCCAGCAGTGAACCCGGGAACACTGAAGCTTTCTTT | CASSEPGNTEAFF
TRBJ1-1 | TRBV9 | - | - | TGTGCCAGCAGCGTAGCAGAGATGAACACTGAAGCTTTCTTT | CASSVAEMNTEAFF
TRBJ1-1 | TRBV29-1 | - | TRBD1 | TGCAGCGTGGACAGGGCCTCCGGGGAGGTTGAAGCTTTCTTT | CSVDRASGEVEAFF
TRBJ2-1 | TRBV5-1 | - | - | TGCGCCAGCAGCTTGGTGGACAGTAGGCCATCGTTCTTC | CASSLVDSRPSFF
TRBJ1-6 | TRBV2 | - | - | TGTGCCAGCAGTGAAGCGAGTGGGGGATTGGGTTCACCCCTCCACTTT | CASSEASGGLGSPLHF
TRBJ2-5 | TRBV7-7 | - | - | TGTGCCAGCAGCTTAACAATCGGACAGCCGGAGACCCAGTACTTC | CASSLTIGQPETQYF
TRBJ1-6 | TRBV6-5 | - | TRBD1 | TGTGCCAGCAGTTATTCCCGACAGGGTGCTTCACCCCTCCACTTT | CASSYSRQGASPLHF
TRBJ2-3 | TRBV9 | - | TRBD2 | TGTGCCAGCAGCGTTAATCCTAGCGGGGGGACCTTCATACTCCCGGATACGCAGTATTTT | CASSVNPSGGTFILPDTQYF
TRBJ1-2 | TRBV30 | - | - | TGTGCCTGGAGTGTTGGGGGGAGGAATGGCTACACCTTC | CAWSVGGRNGYTF
TRBJ2-3 | TRBV2 | - | TRBD2 | TGTGCCAGCAGTGAAGCGCGGGGGAGCACAGATACGCAGTATTTT | CASSEARGSTDTQYF
TRBJ2-7 | TRBV5-6 | - | - | TGTGCCAGCAGCTTGAGGAGCATTTACAATAGGGGGGGCGAGCAGTACTTC | CASSLRSIYNRGGEQYF
TRBJ2-6 | TRBV7-8 | - | TRBD2 | TGTGCCAGCAGCCCCGCGGGGGTGAAGGGGGCCAACGTCCTGACTTTC | CASSPAGVKGANVLTF
TRBJ1-2 | TRBV6-5 | - | TRBD1 | TGTGCCAGCAGTTACGCGAACAGGGGCGGCTATGGCTACACCTTC | CASSYANRGGYGYTF
TRBJ1-5 | TRBV18 | - | TRBD1 | TGTGCCAGCTCACCTGACAGGGGCAATAGCAATCAGCCCCAGCATTTT | CASSPDRGNSNQPQHF
TRBJ1-2 | TRBV5-5 | - | TRBD1 | TGTGCCAGCACCCCGTGGGGACAGGGGGCGAGAGGCTACACCTTC | CASTPWGQGARGYTF
TRBJ2-5 | TRBV27 | once | - | TGTGCCAGCAGTCTCACAGGGTGGGAGTTAAAAGAGACCCAGTACTTC | CASSLTGWELKETQYF
TRBJ1-5 | TRBV12-2 | - | - | TGTGCAAGTCGCTTAGGGGCCTCGGGGCCAGGGGAGAATCAGCCCCAGCATTTT | CASRLGASGPGENQPQHF
TRBJ1-5 | TRBV7-2 | few | - | TGTGCCAGCAGCTTAACGGTGACACAGAGGCTGACTCAGCCCCAGCATTTT | CASSLTVTQRLTQPQHF
TRBJ2-2 | TRBV4-1 | - | TRBD2 | TGCGCCAGCAGCCTTCCCCGGACTAGCGGGGGGGAATCGAACACCGGGGAGCTGTTTTTT | CASSLPRTSGGESNTGELFF
TRBJ2-1 | TRBV27 | - | - | TGTGCCAGCAGTTTGGGCAGGGGGGCGCAAAATGAGCAGTTCTTC | CASSLGRGAQNEQFF
TRBJ2-7 | TRBV7-2 | once | - | TGTGCCAGCAGCTCCGCAGGGGTTTGGTACGAGCAGTACTTC | CASSSAGVWYEQYF
TRBJ1-6 | TRBV27 | few | - | TGTGCCAGCAGTTTATCGCGAGGTAATTCACCCCTCCACTTT | CASSLSRGNSPLHF
TRBJ2-2 | TRBV11-1 | - | TRBD2 | TGTGCCAGCAGCTTAGCGGCCACGGGGGGGCCTCCCGGGGAGCTGTTTTTT | CASSLAATGGPPGELFF
TRBJ2-3 | TRBV29-1 | - | - | TGCAGCGTTTCCTCCGGACCGGATTTCACAGATACGCAGTATTTT | CSVSSGPDFTDTQYF
TRBJ2-3 | TRBV5-1 | - | - | TGCGCCAGCGCAGTCAGAGGCGGGGGCGCAGATACGCAGTATTTT | CASAVRGGGADTQYF
TRBJ1-1 | TRBV5-1 | - | - | TGCGCCAGCAGCTTGGAAAGACAGCTGAGGGCTGAAGCTTTCTTT | CASSLERQLRAEAFF
TRBJ2-5 | TRBV27 | - | - | TGTGCCAGCAGTCTAGATTTAGAGACCCAGTACTTC | CASSLDLETQYF
TRBJ2-3 | TRBV5-6 | - | - | TGTGCCAGCAGCTTGGAAGGGGGGCCCACAGATACGCAGTATTTT | CASSLEGGPTDTQYF
TRBJ1-1 | TRBV28 | - | - | TGTGCCAGCAGTTTAGGGGGGAGCACTGAAGCTTTCTTT | CASSLGGSTEAFF